This T cell receptor (beta chain) was observed in a study of T cells in localized non-small cell lung cancer. Study conclusions and caveats: Since sequencing was restricted to only one region of the tumor, intratumor heterogeneity remains a possibility.

As concerns this clone: Its antigen is unidentified.

The CDR3 consists of 15 residues. The ends lost 6 bases at V and 2 bases at J; junction bases unmatched: 8. Germline loops: CDR1 SGDLS, CDR2 YYNGEE. Data came from immunoSEQ multiplex PCR; TCRdb stores just in-frame clones and leaves some out. The sample holds tens of thousands of clones, 80% to 90% seen once. The sequenced sample was peripheral blood, obtained before any cancer treatment. The sequence came from a man aged 40-75 years with stage I squamous cell lung carcinoma. The chain combines TRBV9 with TRBJ2-3; 8 bases map to TRBD2. CDR3: CASTDFSGATDTQYF. For the CDR3, the DNA is TGTGCCAGCACCGACTTTAGCGGGGCCACAGATACGCAGTATTTT.